This T cell receptor beta chain was captured by sequencing in a study of T cell repertoires in cytomegalovirus infection. Across the study: Public TCR beta signatures indicated both CMV infection and matching HLA type. Study outcomes and limitations: Ex vivo, HLA-C-restricted CMV-specific TCR beta clonotypes prevailed over the rest of the response.

This clonotype came up many times. Its antigen is not known. TCRdb passed the reads through MiXCR, listing each CDR3 protein once. The table lists 200,000 to 300,000 distinct CDR3 sequences, roughly an eighth of them singletons, with 1.6% in the top ten. The CDR3 totals 14 residues. The germline V gene has CDR1 SGHTA and CDR2 FQGNSA. The junction had 7 bases not matched to a gene; V was cut back by 5 bases and J by 6 bases. The source material was PBMCs. The TCR was taken from a human donor in good health (CMV status not recorded). Some clones in this sample may be carry-over from other donors' samples. The genes are TRBV7-2 and TRBJ2-4, with TRBD1 matching 7 bases. Here the CDR3 DNA reads TGTGCCAGCAGCGTTTTGGGACAGCGAAACATTCAGTACTTC. Its protein is CASSVLGQRNIQYF.